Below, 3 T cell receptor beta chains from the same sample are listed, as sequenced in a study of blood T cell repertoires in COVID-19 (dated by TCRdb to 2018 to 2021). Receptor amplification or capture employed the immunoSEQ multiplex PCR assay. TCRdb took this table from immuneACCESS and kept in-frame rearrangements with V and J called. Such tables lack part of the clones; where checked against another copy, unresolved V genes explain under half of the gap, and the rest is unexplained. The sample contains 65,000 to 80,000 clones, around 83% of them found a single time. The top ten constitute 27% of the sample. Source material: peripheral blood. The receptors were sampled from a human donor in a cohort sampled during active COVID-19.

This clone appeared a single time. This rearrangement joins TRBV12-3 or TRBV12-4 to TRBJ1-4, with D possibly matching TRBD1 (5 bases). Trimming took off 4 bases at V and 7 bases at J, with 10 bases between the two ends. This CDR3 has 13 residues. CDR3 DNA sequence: TGTGCCAGCAGTTCCAGGGTGAGTGAAAAACTGTTTTTT. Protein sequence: CASSSRVSEKLFF.

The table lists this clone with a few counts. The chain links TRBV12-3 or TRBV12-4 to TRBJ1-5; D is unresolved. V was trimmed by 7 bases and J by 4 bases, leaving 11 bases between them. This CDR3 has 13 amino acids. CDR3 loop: CASTRDLNQPQHF. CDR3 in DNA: TGTGCCAGCACCCGGGATCTTAATCAGCCCCAGCATTTT.

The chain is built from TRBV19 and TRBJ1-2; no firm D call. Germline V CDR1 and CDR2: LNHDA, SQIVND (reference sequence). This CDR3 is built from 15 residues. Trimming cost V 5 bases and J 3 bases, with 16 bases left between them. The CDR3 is CASSWSDREDYGYTF. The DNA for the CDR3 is TGTGCCAGTAGTTGGTCGGATCGGGAGGACTATGGCTACACCTTC.